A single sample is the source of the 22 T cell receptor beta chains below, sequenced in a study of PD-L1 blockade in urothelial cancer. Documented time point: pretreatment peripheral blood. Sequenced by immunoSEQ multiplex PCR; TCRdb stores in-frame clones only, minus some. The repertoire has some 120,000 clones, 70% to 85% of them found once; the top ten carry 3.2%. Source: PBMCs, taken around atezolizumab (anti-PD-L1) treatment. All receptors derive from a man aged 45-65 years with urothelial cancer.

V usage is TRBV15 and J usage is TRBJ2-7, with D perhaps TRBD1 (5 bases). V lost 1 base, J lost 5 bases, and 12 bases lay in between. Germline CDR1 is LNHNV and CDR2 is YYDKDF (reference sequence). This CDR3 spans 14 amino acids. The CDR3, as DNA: TGTGCCACCAGCAGAGGGGGCCAGGTCCACGAGCAGTACTTC. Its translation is CATSRGGQVHEQYF.

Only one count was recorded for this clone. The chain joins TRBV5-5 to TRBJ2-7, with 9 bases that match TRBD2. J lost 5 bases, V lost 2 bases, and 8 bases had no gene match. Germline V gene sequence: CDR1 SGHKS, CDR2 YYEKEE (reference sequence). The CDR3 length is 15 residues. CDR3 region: CASSFHLAGINEQYF. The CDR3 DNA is TGTGCCAGCAGCTTTCATCTAGCGGGAATCAACGAGCAGTACTTC.

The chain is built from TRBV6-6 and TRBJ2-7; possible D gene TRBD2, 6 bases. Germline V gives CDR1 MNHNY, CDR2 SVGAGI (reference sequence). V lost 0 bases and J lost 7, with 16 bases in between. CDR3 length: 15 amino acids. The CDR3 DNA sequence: TGTGCCAGCAGTTACTCGAAGGGCAGGGCGGGGGAGCAGTACTTC. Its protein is CASSYSKGRAGEQYF.

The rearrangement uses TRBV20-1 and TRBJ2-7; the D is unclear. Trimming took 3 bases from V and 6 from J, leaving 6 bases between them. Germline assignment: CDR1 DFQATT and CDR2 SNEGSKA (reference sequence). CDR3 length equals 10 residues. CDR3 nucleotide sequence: TGCAGTGCTAGCCAGCGCGAGCAGTACTTC. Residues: CSASQREQYF.

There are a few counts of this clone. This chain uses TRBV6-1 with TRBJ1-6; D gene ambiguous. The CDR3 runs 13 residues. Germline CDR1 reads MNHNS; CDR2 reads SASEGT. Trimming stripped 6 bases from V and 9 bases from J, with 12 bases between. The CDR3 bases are TGTGCCAGCAGGGGAGGCCCAGGTTCACCCCTCCACTTT. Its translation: CASRGGPGSPLHF.

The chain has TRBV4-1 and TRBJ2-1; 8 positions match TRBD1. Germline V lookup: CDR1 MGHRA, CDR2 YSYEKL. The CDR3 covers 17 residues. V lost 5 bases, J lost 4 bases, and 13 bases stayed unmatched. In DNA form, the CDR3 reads TGCGCCAGCAGCTCACGCACTCCCGGGACAGGATACAATGAGCAGTTCTTC. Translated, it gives CASSSRTPGTGYNEQFF.

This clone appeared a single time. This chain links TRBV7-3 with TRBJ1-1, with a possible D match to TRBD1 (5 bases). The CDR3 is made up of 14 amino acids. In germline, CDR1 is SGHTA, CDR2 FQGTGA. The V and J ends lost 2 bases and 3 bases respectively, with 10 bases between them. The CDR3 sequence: CASSLSGYDTEAFF. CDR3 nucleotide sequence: TGTGCCAGCAGCTTATCAGGGTACGACACTGAAGCTTTCTTT.

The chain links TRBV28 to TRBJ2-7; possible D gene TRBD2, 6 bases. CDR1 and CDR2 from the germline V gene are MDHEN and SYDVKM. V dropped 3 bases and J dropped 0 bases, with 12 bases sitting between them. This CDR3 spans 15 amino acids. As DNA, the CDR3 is TGTGCCAGCAGTTTCTGGGACGGGAGCTCCTACGAGCAGTACTTC. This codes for CASSFWDGSSYEQYF.

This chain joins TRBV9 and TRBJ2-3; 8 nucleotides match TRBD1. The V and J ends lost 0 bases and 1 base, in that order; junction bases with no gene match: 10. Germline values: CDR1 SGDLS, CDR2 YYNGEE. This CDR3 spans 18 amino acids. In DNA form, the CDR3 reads TGTGCCAGCAGCGTAGGACCTAGGGCAGGGGGCGGCACAGATACGCAGTATTTT. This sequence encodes CASSVGPRAGGGTDTQYF.

CDR3 in DNA: TGTGCCAGCAGCCACGACAGGGGCCGCAACACTGAAGCTTTCTTT. This codes for CASSHDRGRNTEAFF. This rearrangement joins TRBV6-5 to TRBJ1-1; 8 nucleotides align to TRBD1. Germline lookup yields CDR1 MNHEY and CDR2 SVGAGI. J was trimmed by 2 bases and V by 6 bases; bases with no gene match: 8. CDR3 size: 15 residues.

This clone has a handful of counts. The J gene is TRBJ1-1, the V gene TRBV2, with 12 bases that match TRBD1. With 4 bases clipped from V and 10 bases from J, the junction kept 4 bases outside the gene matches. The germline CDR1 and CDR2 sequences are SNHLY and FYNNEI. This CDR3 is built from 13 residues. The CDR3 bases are TGTGCCAGCAGTGCGGGACAGGGGGCTAGAGCTTTCTTT. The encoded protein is CASSAGQGARAFF.

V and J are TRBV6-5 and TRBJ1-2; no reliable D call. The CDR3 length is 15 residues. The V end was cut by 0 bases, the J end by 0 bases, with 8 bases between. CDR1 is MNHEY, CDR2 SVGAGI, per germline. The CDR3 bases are TGTGCCAGCAGTTACTCGTACAGTACTAACTATGGCTACACCTTC. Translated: CASSYSYSTNYGYTF.

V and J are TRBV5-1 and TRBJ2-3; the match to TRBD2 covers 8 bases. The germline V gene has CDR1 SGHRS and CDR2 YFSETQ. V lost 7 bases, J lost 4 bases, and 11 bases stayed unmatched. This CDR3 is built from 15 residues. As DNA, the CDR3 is TGCGCCAGCTCCTCCTCTCAAGCGGGAGCAGATACGCAGTATTTT. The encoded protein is CASSSSQAGADTQYF.

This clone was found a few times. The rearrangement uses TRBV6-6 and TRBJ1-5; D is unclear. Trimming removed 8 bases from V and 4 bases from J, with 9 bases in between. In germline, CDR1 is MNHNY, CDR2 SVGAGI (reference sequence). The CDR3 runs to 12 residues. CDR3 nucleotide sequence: TGTGCCAGCGTTAGCCCTAATCAGCCCCAGCATTTT. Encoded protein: CASVSPNQPQHF.

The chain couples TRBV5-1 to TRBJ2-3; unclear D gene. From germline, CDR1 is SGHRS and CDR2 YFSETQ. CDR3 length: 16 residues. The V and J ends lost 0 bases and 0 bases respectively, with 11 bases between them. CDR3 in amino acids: CASSLGLLPSTDTQYF. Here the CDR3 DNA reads TGCGCCAGCAGCTTGGGACTCCTTCCTAGCACAGATACGCAGTATTTT.

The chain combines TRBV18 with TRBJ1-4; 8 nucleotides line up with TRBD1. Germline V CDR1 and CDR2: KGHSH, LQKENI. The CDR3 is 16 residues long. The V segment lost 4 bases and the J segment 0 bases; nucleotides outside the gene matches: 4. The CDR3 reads CASSLNRGATNEKLFF. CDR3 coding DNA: TGTGCCAGCTCACTCAACAGGGGGGCAACTAATGAAAAACTGTTTTTT.

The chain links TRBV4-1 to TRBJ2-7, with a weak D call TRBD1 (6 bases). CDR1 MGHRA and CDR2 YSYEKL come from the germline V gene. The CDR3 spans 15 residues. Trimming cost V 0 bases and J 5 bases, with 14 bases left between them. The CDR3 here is CASSQDPGTLNEQYF. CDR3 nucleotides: TGCGCCAGCAGCCAAGATCCCGGGACACTTAACGAGCAGTACTTC.

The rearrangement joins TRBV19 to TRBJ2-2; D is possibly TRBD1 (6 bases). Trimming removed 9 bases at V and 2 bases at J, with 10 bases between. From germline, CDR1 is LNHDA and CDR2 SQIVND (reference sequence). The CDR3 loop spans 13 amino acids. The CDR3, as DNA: TGTGCCAGCACAGGGTCCAACACCGGGGAGCTGTTTTTT. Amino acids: CASTGSNTGELFF.

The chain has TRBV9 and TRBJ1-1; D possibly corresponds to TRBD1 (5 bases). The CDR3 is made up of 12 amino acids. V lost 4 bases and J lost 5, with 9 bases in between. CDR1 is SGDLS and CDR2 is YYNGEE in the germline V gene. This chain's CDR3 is CASSPPGTEAFF. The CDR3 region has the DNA TGTGCCAGCAGCCCCCCAGGGACTGAAGCTTTCTTT. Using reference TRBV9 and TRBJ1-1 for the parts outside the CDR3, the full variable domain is DSGVTQTPKHLITATGQRVTLRCSPRSGDLSVYWYQQSLDQGLQFLIQYYNGEERAKGNILERFSAQQFPDLHSELNLSSLELGDSALYFCASSPPGTEAFFGQGTRLTVV.

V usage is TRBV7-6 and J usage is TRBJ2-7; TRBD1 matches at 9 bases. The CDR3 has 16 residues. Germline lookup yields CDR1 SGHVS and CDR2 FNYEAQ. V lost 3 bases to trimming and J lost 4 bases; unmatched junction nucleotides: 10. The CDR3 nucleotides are TGTGCCAGCAGCTTGACCGGCGGGACAGGGCTTTACGAGCAGTACTTC. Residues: CASSLTGGTGLYEQYF.

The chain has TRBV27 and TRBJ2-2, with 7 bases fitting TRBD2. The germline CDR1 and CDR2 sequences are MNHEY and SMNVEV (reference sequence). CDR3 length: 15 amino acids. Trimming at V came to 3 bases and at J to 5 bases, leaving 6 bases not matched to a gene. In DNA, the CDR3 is TGTGCCAGCAGTTTTAGCGCGGGAGTTACCGGGGAGCTGTTTTTT. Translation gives CASSFSAGVTGELFF.

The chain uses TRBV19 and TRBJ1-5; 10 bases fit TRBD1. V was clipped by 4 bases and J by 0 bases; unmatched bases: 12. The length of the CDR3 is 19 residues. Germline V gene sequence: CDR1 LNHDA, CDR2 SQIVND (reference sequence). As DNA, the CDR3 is TGTGCCAGTAGTACAGTAGCGGGACAGGGGCGTTATAGCAATCAGCCCCAGCATTTT. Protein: CASSTVAGQGRYSNQPQHF.